This TCR beta chain was identified in a study of blood T cell repertoires in COVID-19. Repertoires were generated with immunoSEQ multiplex PCR, while TCRdb's copy carries only in-frame clones and drops some. The sample consists of around 70,000 clones, roughly nine tenths of them appearing once. Patients of the Seattle cohort, enrolled during active infection, were followed longitudinally. Sequenced: peripheral blood. This sequence was found in a man aged 50 or older with COVID-19, enrolled during active disease.

Here the CDR3 DNA reads TGTGCCAGCAGCCAAGTGGTACGAGAAGTCCAAGAGACCCAGTACTTC. Translated: CASSQVVREVQETQYF. The rearrangement joins TRBV3-1 (or the pseudogene TRBV3-2) to TRBJ2-5; D is undetermined. The CDR3 runs to 16 residues. Germline V CDR1 and CDR2: LGHDT, YNNKEL (reference sequence). Trimming took 1 base from V and 1 from J, leaving 13 bases between them.